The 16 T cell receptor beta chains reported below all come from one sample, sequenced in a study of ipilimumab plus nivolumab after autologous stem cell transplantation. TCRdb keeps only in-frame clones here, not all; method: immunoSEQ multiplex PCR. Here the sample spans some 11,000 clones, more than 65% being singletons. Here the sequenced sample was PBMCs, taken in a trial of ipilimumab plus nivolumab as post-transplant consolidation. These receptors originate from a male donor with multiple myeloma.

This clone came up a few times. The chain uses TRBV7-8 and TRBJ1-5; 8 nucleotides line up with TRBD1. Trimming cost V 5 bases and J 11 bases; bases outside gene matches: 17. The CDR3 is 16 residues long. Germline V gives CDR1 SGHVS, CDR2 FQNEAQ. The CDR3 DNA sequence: TGTGCCAGCAGCCTCCAGACAGGGGCCGGCCTTGGGGCCCAGCATTTT. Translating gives CASSLQTGAGLGAQHF.

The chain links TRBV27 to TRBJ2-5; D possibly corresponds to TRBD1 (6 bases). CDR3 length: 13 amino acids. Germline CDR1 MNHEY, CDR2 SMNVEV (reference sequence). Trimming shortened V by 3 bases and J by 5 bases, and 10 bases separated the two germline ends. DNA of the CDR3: TGTGCCAGCAGTTTTGGGGGCGGCGAGACCCAGTACTTC. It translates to CASSFGGGETQYF.

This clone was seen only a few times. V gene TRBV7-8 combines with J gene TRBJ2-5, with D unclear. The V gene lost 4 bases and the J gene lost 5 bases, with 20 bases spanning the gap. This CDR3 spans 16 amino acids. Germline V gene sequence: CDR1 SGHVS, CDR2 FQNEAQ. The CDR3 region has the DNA TGTGCCAGCAGCTCCTGGGATGACGCACTCGGGGAGACCCAGTACTTC. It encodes CASSSWDDALGETQYF.

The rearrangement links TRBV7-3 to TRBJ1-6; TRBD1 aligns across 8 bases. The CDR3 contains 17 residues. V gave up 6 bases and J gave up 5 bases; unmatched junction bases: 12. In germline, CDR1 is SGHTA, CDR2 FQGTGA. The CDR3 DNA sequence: TGTGCCAGCAGACCCGGGACAGGAGTATTTCATAATTCACCCCTCCACTTT. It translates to CASRPGTGVFHNSPLHF.

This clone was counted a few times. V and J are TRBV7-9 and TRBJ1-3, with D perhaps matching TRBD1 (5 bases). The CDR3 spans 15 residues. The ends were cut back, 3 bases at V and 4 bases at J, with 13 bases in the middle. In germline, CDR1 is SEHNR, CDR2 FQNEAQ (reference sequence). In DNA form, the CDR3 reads TGTGCCAGCAGCTTGGCCGGGACCTTGGGAAACACCATATATTTT. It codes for CASSLAGTLGNTIYF.

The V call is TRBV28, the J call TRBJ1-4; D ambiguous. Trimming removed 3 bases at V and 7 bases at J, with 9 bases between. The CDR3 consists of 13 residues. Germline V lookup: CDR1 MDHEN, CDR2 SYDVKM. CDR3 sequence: CASSLQGSEKLFF. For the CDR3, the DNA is TGTGCCAGCAGTTTGCAAGGGTCTGAAAAACTGTTTTTT.

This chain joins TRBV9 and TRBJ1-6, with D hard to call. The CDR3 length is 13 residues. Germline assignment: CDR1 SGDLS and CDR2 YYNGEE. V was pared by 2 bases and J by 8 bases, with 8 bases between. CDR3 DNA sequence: TGTGCCAGCAGCGTCGGACCGGATTCACCCCTCCACTTT. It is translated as CASSVGPDSPLHF.

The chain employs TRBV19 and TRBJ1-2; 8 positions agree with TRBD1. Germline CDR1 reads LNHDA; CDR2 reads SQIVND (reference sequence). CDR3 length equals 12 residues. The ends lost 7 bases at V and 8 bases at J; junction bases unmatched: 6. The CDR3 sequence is CASTEDRDGYTF. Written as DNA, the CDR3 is TGTGCCAGTACCGAGGACAGGGACGGCTACACCTTC.

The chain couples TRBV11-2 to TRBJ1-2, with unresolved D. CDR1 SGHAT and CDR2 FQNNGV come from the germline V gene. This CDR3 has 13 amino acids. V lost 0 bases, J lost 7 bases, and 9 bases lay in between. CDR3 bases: TGTGCCAGCAGCTTAGAAGGGTTAGTTGGCTACACCTTC. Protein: CASSLEGLVGYTF.

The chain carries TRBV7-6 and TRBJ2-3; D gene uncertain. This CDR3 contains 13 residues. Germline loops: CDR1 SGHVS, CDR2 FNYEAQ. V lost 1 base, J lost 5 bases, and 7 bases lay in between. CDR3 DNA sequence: TGTGCCAGCAGCTTAGACTCGGGAGATACGCAGTATTTT. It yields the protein CASSLDSGDTQYF.

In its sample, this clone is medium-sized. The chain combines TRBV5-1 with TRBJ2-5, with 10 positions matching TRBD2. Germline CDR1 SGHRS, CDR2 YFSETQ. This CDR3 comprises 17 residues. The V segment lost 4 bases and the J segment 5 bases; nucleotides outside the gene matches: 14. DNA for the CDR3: TGCGCCAGCAGCACCCCCCTAGCGGGGGTATCCAGGGAGACCCAGTACTTC. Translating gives CASSTPLAGVSRETQYF.

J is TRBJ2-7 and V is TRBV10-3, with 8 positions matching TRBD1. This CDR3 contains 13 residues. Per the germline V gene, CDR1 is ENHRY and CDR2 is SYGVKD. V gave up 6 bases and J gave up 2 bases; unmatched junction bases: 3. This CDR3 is CAIRDRATYEQYF. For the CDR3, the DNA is TGTGCCATCAGGGACAGGGCAACCTACGAGCAGTACTTC.

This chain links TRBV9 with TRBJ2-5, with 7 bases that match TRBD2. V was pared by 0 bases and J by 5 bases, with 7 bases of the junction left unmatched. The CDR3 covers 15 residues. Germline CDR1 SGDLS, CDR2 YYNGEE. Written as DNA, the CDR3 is TGTGCCAGCAGCGTAGGACTAGCTGTTAGGGAGACCCAGTACTTC. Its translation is CASSVGLAVRETQYF.

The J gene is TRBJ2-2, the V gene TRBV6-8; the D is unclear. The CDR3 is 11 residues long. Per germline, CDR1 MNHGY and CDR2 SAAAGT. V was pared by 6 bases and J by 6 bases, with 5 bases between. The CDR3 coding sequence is TGTGCCAGCAGGTTCGCCGGGGAGCTGTTTTTT. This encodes CASRFAGELFF.

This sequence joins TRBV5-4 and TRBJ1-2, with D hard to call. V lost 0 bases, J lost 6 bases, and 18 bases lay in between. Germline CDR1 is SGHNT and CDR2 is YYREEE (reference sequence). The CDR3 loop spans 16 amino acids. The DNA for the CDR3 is TGTGCCAGCAGCTTGGAGTTCGGCCGCGCAGACGATGGCTACACCTTC. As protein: CASSLEFGRADDGYTF.

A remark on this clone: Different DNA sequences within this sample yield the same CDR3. The CDR3 here is CASSLSGANVLTF. The CDR3 coding sequence is TGTGCCAGCAGTTTAAGTGGGGCCAACGTCCTGACTTTC. V is TRBV27 and J is TRBJ2-6; D call uncertain. The germline V gene encodes CDR1 MNHEY and CDR2 SMNVEV (reference sequence). The V end was cut by 2 bases, the J end by 3 bases, with 2 bases between. The CDR3 covers 13 residues.